The rows below give T cell receptor beta chains drawn from one sample of a study of shared clonotypes between healthy human individuals. The method was immunoSEQ multiplex PCR; TCRdb's version includes in-frame clones alone and lacks a portion of them. This sample has 2,500,000 or so clones, with approximately 90% found just once. Sample: naive CD4+ T cells from PBMCs. The receptors were sampled from a man between 18 and 29 years old in good health. Some clones in this sample may be carry-over from other donors' samples. CDR3s include the opening cysteine and the closing phenylalanine or tryptophan. A D gene is named only where the DNA matches it firmly. Clone size, where shown, is once, few, many, or a class for clones that have expanded.

TRBV7-3	NA	NA	TRBJ2-5	TGTGCCAGCAGCTTAGGGTCCCAAGTCGGTGAGACCCAGTACTTC	CASSLGSQVGETQYF
TRBV28	NA	TRBD1	TRBJ1-2	TGTGCCAGCAGATCCCTTCCTACAGGGGGTCGGGGCTACACCTTC	CASRSLPTGGRGYTF
TRBV27	NA	NA	TRBJ2-5	TGTGCCAGCAGTATCGACCCTGGGGCAAAGGAGACCCAGTACTTC	CASSIDPGAKETQYF
TRBV7-9	NA	TRBD1	TRBJ2-3	TGTGCCAGCAGCCAATCCGGGACAGGGGCAGATACGCAGTATTTT	CASSQSGTGADTQYF
TRBV20-1	NA	NA	TRBJ2-7	TGCAGTGCTACCCGGCACGAGCAGTACTTC	CSATRHEQYF
TRBV4-1	NA	NA	TRBJ2-7	TGCGCCAGCAGCCAGGGGGCGGCAGACTCCTACGAGCAGTACTTC	CASSQGAADSYEQYF
TRBV4-2	NA	TRBD1	TRBJ1-2	TGTGCCAGCAGCCACCCAGGGGGTGGCTATGGCTACACCTTC	CASSHPGGGYGYTF
TRBV5-4	NA	NA	TRBJ2-4	TGTGCCAGCAGCTTGACACAGGGTAACGGTAACATTCAGTACTTC	CASSLTQGNGNIQYF
TRBV7-9	NA	NA	TRBJ2-5	TGTGCCAGCAGCTTCCCGGGGCAAGAGACCCAGTACTTC	CASSFPGQETQYF
TRBV28	once	TRBD1	TRBJ1-1	TGTGCCAGCATCTTTGGACAGGGGGTTGCCAGAGCTTTCTTT	CASIFGQGVARAFF
TRBV28	NA	NA	TRBJ2-5	TGTGCCAGCAGTTTGCCAAATCGACAGATTAAAGAGACCCAGTACTTC	CASSLPNRQIKETQYF
TRBV7-9	NA	NA	TRBJ1-2	TGTGCCAGCAGCTTTAGTGGAAGCCTTGGGCAGGGGTACTATGGCTACACCTTC	CASSFSGSLGQGYYGYTF
TRBV6-5	NA	NA	TRBJ2-4	TGTGCCAGCAGTTACTCGCTAGGGTGGGACATTCAGTACTTC	CASSYSLGWDIQYF
TRBV5-4	NA	TRBD2	TRBJ2-7	TGTGCCAGCAGCCCTTTTTCCGGGACTAGCGGGACTTCGGGAAGGTACGAGCAGTACTTC	CASSPFSGTSGTSGRYEQYF
TRBV6-6	once	NA	TRBJ1-1	TGTGCCAGCAGTTACCCCCTCTACGAAGCTTTCTTT	CASSYPLYEAFF
TRBV5-8	NA	TRBD1	TRBJ1-6	TGTGCCAGCAGCTTGGTAGGGACAGATTCACCCCTCCACTTT	CASSLVGTDSPLHF
TRBV11-3	few	NA	TRBJ2-7	TGTGCCAGCAGAAGGTTCCCGCCAAGTCCTTCCTACGAGCAGTACTTC	CASRRFPPSPSYEQYF
TRBV30	NA	NA	TRBJ2-1	TGTGCCTGGAGTCAGGGACTCTACAGTTACAATGAGCAGTTCTTC	CAWSQGLYSYNEQFF
TRBV15	NA	NA	TRBJ1-1	TGTGCCACCAGCCTTACGAGGGCAGTAGGCACTGAAGCTTTCTTT	CATSLTRAVGTEAFF
TRBV29-1	NA	NA	TRBJ2-7	TGCAGCGCCGCGGCCAGGGAGTCCGAGCAGTACTTC	CSAAARESEQYF
TRBV19	NA	TRBD1	TRBJ1-2	TGTGCCAGTAGTTCCTCGGGACAGGGGTACTATGGCTACACCTTC	CASSSSGQGYYGYTF
TRBV18	NA	NA	TRBJ2-7	TGTGCCAGCTCGCCGGAAACAGGTATCCGCGAGCAGTACTTC	CASSPETGIREQYF
TRBV5-1	NA	NA	TRBJ2-7	TGCGCCAGCAGCTTCGACTACAGGGTAGCCCACGAGCAGTACTTC	CASSFDYRVAHEQYF
TRBV4-2	once	NA	TRBJ1-2	TGTGCCAGCAGCTCCCAAGGTAACTATGGCTACACCTTC	CASSSQGNYGYTF
TRBV10-3	NA	NA	TRBJ2-7	TGTGCCATCAGTGAGTCGTGGGAGCTAACCTACGAGCAGTACTTC	CAISESWELTYEQYF
TRBV28	NA	NA	TRBJ2-5	TGTGCCAGCAGCGGTATGGTCACTATAGAGACCCAGTACTTC	CASSGMVTIETQYF
TRBV6-1	NA	NA	TRBJ2-7	TGTGCCAGCAGTGAAATACTCTACGAGCAGTACTTC	CASSEILYEQYF
TRBV7-3	NA	NA	TRBJ2-1	TGTGCCAGCAGCGCCGGCGGGATTAGCTTCTACAATGAGCAGTTCTTC	CASSAGGISFYNEQFF
TRBV30	NA	NA	TRBJ2-7	TGTGCCTGGAGTGACGGTCGGGGCTACAACGAGCAGTACTTC	CAWSDGRGYNEQYF
TRBV29-1	NA	TRBD1	TRBJ2-3	TGCAGCGTTGTCCCGGGACAGGGAAGCACAGATACGCAGTATTTT	CSVVPGQGSTDTQYF
TRBV6-5	NA	NA	TRBJ2-7	TGTGCCAGCAGTTACGCGGGGTCGGACGAGCAGTACTTC	CASSYAGSDEQYF
TRBV9	NA	NA	TRBJ2-2	TGTGCCAGCAGCGCCAGAGAGGGGGGGGCCCGCTCGAACACCGGGGAGCTGTTTTTT	CASSAREGGARSNTGELFF